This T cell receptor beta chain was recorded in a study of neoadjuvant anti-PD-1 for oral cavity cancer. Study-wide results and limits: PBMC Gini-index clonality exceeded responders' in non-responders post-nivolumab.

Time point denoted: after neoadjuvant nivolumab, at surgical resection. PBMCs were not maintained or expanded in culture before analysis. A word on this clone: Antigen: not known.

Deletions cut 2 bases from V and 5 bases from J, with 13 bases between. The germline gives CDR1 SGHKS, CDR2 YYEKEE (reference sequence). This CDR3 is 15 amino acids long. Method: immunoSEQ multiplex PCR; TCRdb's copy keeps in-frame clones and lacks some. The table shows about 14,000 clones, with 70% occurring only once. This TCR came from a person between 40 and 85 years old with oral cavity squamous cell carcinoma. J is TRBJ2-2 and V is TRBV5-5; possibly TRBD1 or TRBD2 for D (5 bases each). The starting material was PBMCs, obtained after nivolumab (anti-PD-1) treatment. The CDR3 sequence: CASSFGTRYTGELFF. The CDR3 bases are TGTGCCAGCAGCTTCGGGACGCGTTATACCGGGGAGCTGTTTTTT. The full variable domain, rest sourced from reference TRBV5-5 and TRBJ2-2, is DAGVTQSPTHLIKTRGQQVTLRCSPISGHKSVSWYQQVLGQGPQFIFQYYEKEERGRGNFPDRFSARQFPNYSSELNVNALLLGDSALYLCASSFGTRYTGELFFGEGSRLTVL.